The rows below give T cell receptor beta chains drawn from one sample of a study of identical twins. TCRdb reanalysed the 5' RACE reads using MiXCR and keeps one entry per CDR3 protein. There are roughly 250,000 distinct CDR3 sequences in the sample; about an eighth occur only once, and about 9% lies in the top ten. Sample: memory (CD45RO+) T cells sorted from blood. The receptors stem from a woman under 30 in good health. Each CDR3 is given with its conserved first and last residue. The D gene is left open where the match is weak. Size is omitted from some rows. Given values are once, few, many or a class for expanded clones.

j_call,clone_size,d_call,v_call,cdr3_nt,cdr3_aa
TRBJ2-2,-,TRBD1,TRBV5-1,TGCGCCAGCAGCGAATCGGGACAGGGAGGCACCGGGGAGCTGTTTTTT,CASSESGQGGTGELFF
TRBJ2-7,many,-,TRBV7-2,TGTGCCAGCAGCTTCGCCTACGAGCAGTACTTC,CASSFAYEQYF
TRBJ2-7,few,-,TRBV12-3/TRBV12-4,TGTGCCAGCAGTTTAAAGAGAAACTACGAGCAGTACTTC,CASSLKRNYEQYF
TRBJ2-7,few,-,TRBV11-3,TGTGCCAGCAGCTTAGACACATACGACTACGAGCAGTACTTC,CASSLDTYDYEQYF
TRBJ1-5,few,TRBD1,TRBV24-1,TGTGCCACCAGTCAGGGGGCATATCAGCCCCAGCATTTT,CATSQGAYQPQHF
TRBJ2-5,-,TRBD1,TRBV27,TGTGCCAGCAGGTTATCACCTGGACAGGGTAAAGAGACCCAGTACTTC,CASRLSPGQGKETQYF
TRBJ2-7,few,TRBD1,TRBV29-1,TGCAGCGTTTACTACGACAGGGGCTCCTACGAGCAGTACTTC,CSVYYDRGSYEQYF
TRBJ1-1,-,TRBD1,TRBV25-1,TGTGCCAGCAGTTCCACAGGGACAGCTGAAGCTTTCTTT,CASSSTGTAEAFF
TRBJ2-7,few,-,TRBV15,TGTGCCACCAGCAGGCGTTGGGGGAGCTCCTACGAGCAGTACTTC,CATSRRWGSSYEQYF
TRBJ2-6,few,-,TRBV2,TGTGCCAGCAGTGCGGAAGGGGGTGGTGGGGCCAACGTCCTGACTTTC,CASSAEGGGGANVLTF
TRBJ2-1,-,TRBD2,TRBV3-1,TGTGCCAGCAGCCTGGGACTAGCGTCCTCAAGGGAGCAGTTCTTC,CASSLGLASSREQFF
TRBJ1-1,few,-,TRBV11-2,TGTGCCAGCACGGGGGGGGCCACTGAAGCTTTCTTT,CASTGGATEAFF
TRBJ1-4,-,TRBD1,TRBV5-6,TGTGCCAGCAGCTTGCGACAGGGGGCCGCAACTAATGAAAAACTGTTTTTT,CASSLRQGAATNEKLFF
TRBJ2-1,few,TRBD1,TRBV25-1,TGTGCCACCATGCTAGGGGGCTCCAATGAGCAGTTCTTC,CATMLGGSNEQFF
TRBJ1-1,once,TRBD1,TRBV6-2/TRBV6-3,TGTGCCAGCAGCGGCGACAGGGTTTGGGGGGACACTGAAGCTTTCTTT,CASSGDRVWGDTEAFF
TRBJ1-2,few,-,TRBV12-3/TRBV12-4,TGTGCCAGCAGTCCGACACAAAGCTATGGCTACACCTTC,CASSPTQSYGYTF
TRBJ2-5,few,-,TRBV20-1,TGCAGTGCTAGAGTGGCTATGGGAACTGAGGAGACCCAGTACTTC,CSARVAMGTEETQYF
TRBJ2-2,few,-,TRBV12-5,TGTGCTAGTGGTTTGGTACCTTCCACCGGGGAGCTGTTTTTT,CASGLVPSTGELFF
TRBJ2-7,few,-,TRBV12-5,TGTGCTAGTGGTTTGGTACGCCCCGCAGGAAACTACGAGCAGTACTTC,CASGLVRPAGNYEQYF
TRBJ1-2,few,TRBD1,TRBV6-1,TGTGCCAGCAGCCGAGAAACAGGGGAGGTTGGCTACACCTTC,CASSRETGEVGYTF
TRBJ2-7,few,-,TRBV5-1,TGCGCCAGCAGCCCTCTCGAGGGTAGCTACGAGCAGTACTTC,CASSPLEGSYEQYF
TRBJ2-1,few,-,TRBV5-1,TGCGCCAGCAGCTTGCCGGCTAGCCACACCTACAATGAGCAGTTCTTC,CASSLPASHTYNEQFF
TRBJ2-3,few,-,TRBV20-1,TGCAGTGCCACCCGTCCCTATACTAGCACAGATACGCAGTATTTT,CSATRPYTSTDTQYF
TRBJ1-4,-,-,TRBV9,TGTGCCAGCAGCGTAGGCCAGCTCGCAACTAATGAAAAACTGTTTTTT,CASSVGQLATNEKLFF
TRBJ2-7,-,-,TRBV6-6,TGTGCCAGCAGTTACACCGACGACGAGCAGTACTTC,CASSYTDDEQYF
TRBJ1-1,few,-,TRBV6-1,TGTGCCAGCAGCCGCCGATGGGGGAACACTGAAGCTTTCTTT,CASSRRWGNTEAFF
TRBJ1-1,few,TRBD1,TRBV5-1,TGCGCCAGCAGCCCTACCGTGGGACAGTTCCACACTGAAGCTTTCTTT,CASSPTVGQFHTEAFF
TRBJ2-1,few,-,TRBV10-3,TGTGCCATATCAGCCGGCCAAGGAACTAGGAATATCCATGAGCAGTTCTTC,CAISAGQGTRNIHEQFF
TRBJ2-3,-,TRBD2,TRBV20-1,TGCAGTGCTAGATGGGAGGGCGCAGATACGCAGTATTTT,CSARWEGADTQYF
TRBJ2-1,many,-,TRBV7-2,TGTGCCAGCAGCTTACAGGTTTCGGATGAGCAGTTCTTC,CASSLQVSDEQFF
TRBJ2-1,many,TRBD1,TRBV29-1,TGCAGCGTTGAAGGGGTCCCGGACAGGGGTTCCTACAATGAGCAGTTCTTC,CSVEGVPDRGSYNEQFF
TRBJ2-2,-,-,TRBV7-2,TGTGCCAGCAGCTTAGTCGGAGGGACCCCCGGGGAGCTGTTTTTT,CASSLVGGTPGELFF
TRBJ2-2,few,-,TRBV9,TGTGCCAGCAGCAGCGAGAACACCGGGGAGCTGTTTTTT,CASSSENTGELFF
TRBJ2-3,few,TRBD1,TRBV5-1,TGCGCCAGCAGCCCCACCGACAGGGGTGCAGATACGCAGTATTTT,CASSPTDRGADTQYF
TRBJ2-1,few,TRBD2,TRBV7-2,TGTGCCAGCAGCTTAGTAGCTAGCGGGGCCGGGGACAATGAGCAGTTCTTC,CASSLVASGAGDNEQFF